Following are 30 T cell receptor beta chains from one sample sequenced in a study of cytomegalovirus exposure and HLA in healthy donors. PCR was performed using 60 Vbeta and 13 Jbeta primers. Sequencing used immunoSEQ multiplex PCR; TCRdb keeps in-frame clones, though not all of them. Counted here are 100,000 to 150,000 clones, 75% to 85% occurring once; the ten biggest clones make up 1.9%. The sample consisted of PBMCs. The receptors were sampled from a man between 45 and 60 years old in good health and CMV-seronegative.

The V gene is TRBV5-4, the J gene TRBJ2-1; 9 bases map to TRBD1. V trimming: 4 bases; J trimming: 3 bases; junction bases outside the gene matches: 2. Looked up from germline, CDR1 is SGHNT and CDR2 is YYREEE (reference sequence). The CDR3 has 14 amino acids. CDR3 amino acids: CASSMDRGYNEQFF. CDR3 sequence (DNA): TGTGCCAGCAGCATGGACAGGGGCTACAATGAGCAGTTCTTC.

This clone showed up just a few times. V usage is TRBV19 and J usage is TRBJ2-5, with 8 bases fitting TRBD1. This CDR3 comprises 13 residues. The trim removed 9 bases at V and 1 base at J, leaving 4 bases unmatched. The V gene's germline CDR1 is LNHDA and CDR2 SQIVND (reference sequence). CDR3 protein: CASQGASQETQYF. The DNA of the CDR3 is TGTGCCAGCCAGGGGGCGAGCCAAGAGACCCAGTACTTC.

The rearrangement uses TRBV19 and TRBJ1-5; D gene ambiguous. V was trimmed by 2 bases and J by 7 bases, leaving 24 bases between them. Germline V gene lookup returns CDR1 LNHDA and CDR2 SQIVND (reference sequence). The CDR3 length is 18 residues. The CDR3: CASSIKRAVLPLGQPQHF. The CDR3 nucleotides read TGTGCCAGTAGTATAAAGCGGGCAGTACTTCCCCTGGGGCAGCCCCAGCATTTT.

The rearrangement links TRBV6-1 to TRBJ2-7; 10 nucleotides agree with TRBD1. This CDR3 has 15 amino acids. CDR1 and CDR2 from the germline V gene are MNHNS and SASEGT. J was trimmed by 6 bases and V by 6 bases; bases with no gene match: 11. The DNA for the CDR3 is TGTGCCAGCAGGCGACAGGGGGCGAGGTTAGGCGAGCAGTACGTC. This gives the protein CASRRQGARLGEQYV.

The rearrangement links TRBV6-5 to TRBJ1-2; D is possibly TRBD1 (5 bases). The V gene lost 5 bases and the J gene lost 4 bases, with 17 bases spanning the gap. Germline V CDR1 and CDR2: MNHEY, SVGAGI. The CDR3 sequence is 15 residues long. As DNA, the CDR3 is TGTGCCAGCAGTCAATTCGACAGCATTTTCTATGGCTACACCTTC. Translated, it gives CASSQFDSIFYGYTF.

The chain couples TRBV2 to TRBJ1-1; D is uncertain. With 1 base removed from V and 5 bases from J, the gap between germline ends came to 11 bases. CDR1 and CDR2 (germline): SNHLY, FYNNEI. The CDR3 spans 14 residues. CDR3 nucleotides: TGTGCCAGCAGTGAAGGGTTTCGGAGAACTGAAGCTTTCTTT. Translation: CASSEGFRRTEAFF.

This chain uses TRBV5-1 with TRBJ2-3; D may be TRBD1 (6 bases). Germline V gene sequence: CDR1 SGHRS, CDR2 YFSETQ. This CDR3 region has 15 residues. The ends were cut back, 0 bases at V and 1 base at J, with 9 bases in the middle. This chain's CDR3 is CASSLGQDRTDTQYF. CDR3 in DNA: TGCGCCAGCAGCTTGGGACAGGATCGCACAGATACGCAGTATTTT.

V and J are TRBV7-2 and TRBJ1-4, with 8 bases matching TRBD1. Germline V gene lookup returns CDR1 SGHTA and CDR2 FQGNSA. Losses at the gene ends were 4 bases for V and 10 bases for J; bases not matched to a gene: 8. CDR3 length equals 14 residues. This CDR3 is CASSSRQGTRKLFF. The CDR3 coding sequence is TGTGCCAGCAGCTCCAGACAGGGGACCAGAAAACTGTTTTTT.

As to this clone: Relative to the germline gene, one junction end is altered; a read error may explain this. This sample includes further DNA sequences coding for the same CDR3. The chain links TRBV7-9 to TRBJ1-4; D is unclear. The CDR3 length is 16 residues. The V gene's germline CDR1 is SEHNR and CDR2 FQNEAQ (reference sequence). The CDR3 region has the DNA TGTGCCAGTAGCTTAGGAATTTCGGGGATTAATGAAAAACTGTTTTTT. It codes for CASSLGISGINEKLFF.

The chain couples TRBV7-6 to TRBJ2-3, with 7 positions matching TRBD2. V trimming: 1 base; J trimming: 4 bases; junction bases outside the gene matches: 11. The CDR3 is made up of 17 amino acids. Germline CDR1 reads SGHVS; CDR2 reads FNYEAQ. The CDR3 sequence is CASSLGEALAFADTQYF. The CDR3 nucleotides read TGTGCCAGCAGCTTAGGGGAGGCACTAGCGTTTGCAGATACGCAGTATTTT.

The chain couples TRBV6-5 to TRBJ1-6; the D gene is possibly TRBD1 (6 bases). The germline gives CDR1 MNHEY, CDR2 SVGAGI. The CDR3 loop spans 15 amino acids. The V and J ends lost 6 bases and 6 bases respectively, with 15 bases between them. CDR3: CASSLDRLSNSPLHF. The CDR3 DNA follows: TGTGCCAGCAGCCTGGACAGACTTTCTAATTCACCCCTCCACTTT.

The rearrangement links TRBV30 to TRBJ2-1; 8 nucleotides agree with TRBD2. Germline CDR1 reads GTSNPN; CDR2 reads SVGIG (reference sequence). V was clipped by 2 bases and J by 10 bases; unmatched bases: 16. CDR3 size: 16 residues. The CDR3 sequence is CAWSPSFGGAGEEQFF. The CDR3 nucleotides are TGTGCCTGGAGTCCCTCCTTCGGGGGGGCGGGGGAAGAGCAGTTCTTC.

CDR3 nucleotides: TGTGCCAGCAGTGGTGTAACTAGCGGGGGAGGGGAGCAGTACTTC. Protein sequence: CASSGVTSGGGEQYF. The rearrangement links TRBV6-1 to TRBJ2-7, with 11 bases lining up with TRBD2. Trimming removed 4 bases from V and 7 bases from J; junction bases left unmatched: 9. From germline, CDR1 is MNHNS and CDR2 SASEGT. The CDR3 runs to 15 residues.

V is TRBV23-1 and J is TRBJ1-5; 8 bases map to TRBD1. TRBV23-1 qualifies as an ORF whose function is uncertain. With V trimmed by 4 bases and J by 2 bases, 4 bases remained unmatched. This CDR3 is 15 amino acids long. The CDR3 sequence: CASSPPRGRNQPQHF. DNA for the CDR3: TGCGCCAGCAGTCCCCCCAGGGGGCGCAATCAGCCCCAGCATTTT.

This chain joins TRBV25-1 and TRBJ1-1; D gene unclear. The V end lost 3 bases, the J end lost 4 bases, and 15 bases lay between the germline ends. The CDR3 is 15 residues long. The germline gives CDR1 MGHDK, CDR2 SYGVNS. The CDR3 is CASSDPGPPRTEAFF. The CDR3 nucleotides are TGTGCCAGCAGTGACCCTGGGCCTCCCCGCACTGAAGCTTTCTTT.

A note on this clone: Sequence at one end of the junction differs from germline and may be a read error. This chain connects TRBV7-9 to TRBJ2-4, with 7 bases lining up with TRBD2. Per germline, CDR1 SEHNR and CDR2 FQNEAQ (reference sequence). This CDR3 spans 15 amino acids. CDR3 protein: CSSSPAGAGSNIQYF. The CDR3 DNA follows: TGTTCCAGCAGCCCGGCCGGAGCGGGGTCAAACATTCAGTACTTC. Looking up the rest from reference TRBV7-9 and TRBJ2-4 gives the full variable domain: DTGVSQNPRHKITKRGQNVTFRCDPISEHNRLYWYRQTLGQGPEFLTYFQNEAQLEKSRLLSDRFSAERPKGSFSTLEIQRTEQGDSAMYLCSSSPAGAGSNIQYFGAGTRLSVL.

DNA of the CDR3: TGTGCCAGCAGCTTAGGAACAGGGGGCGGGCTGAACACCGGGGAGCTGTTTTTT. This gives the protein CASSLGTGGGLNTGELFF. This chain uses TRBV7-2 with TRBJ2-2, with 9 bases matching TRBD1. V was clipped by 1 base and J by 1 base; unmatched bases: 7. Germline assignment: CDR1 SGHTA and CDR2 FQGNSA. The CDR3 has 18 residues. The full variable domain, completed using reference TRBV7-2 and TRBJ2-2, is GAGVSQSPSNKVTEKGKDVELRCDPISGHTALYWYRQSLGQGLEFLIYFQGNSAPDKSGLPSDRFSAERTGGSVSTLTIQRTQQEDSAVYLCASSLGTGGGLNTGELFFGEGSRLTVL.

The chain couples TRBV7-9 to TRBJ2-7, with TRBD2 matching over 8 bases. V was pared by 5 bases and J by 3 bases, with 6 bases of the junction left unmatched. The CDR3 sequence is 14 residues long. Germline lookup yields CDR1 SEHNR and CDR2 FQNEAQ (reference sequence). The DNA of the CDR3 is TGTGCCAGCAGCATTAGCGGGGCTTACTACGAGCAGTACTTC. As protein: CASSISGAYYEQYF.

The chain carries TRBV5-4 and TRBJ1-4; TRBD1 matches at 9 bases. Germline CDR1 is SGHNT and CDR2 is YYREEE (reference sequence). This CDR3 is built from 16 residues. Trimming at V came to 4 bases and at J to 5 bases, leaving 9 bases not matched to a gene. The CDR3 sequence is CASSTSAGTGNEKLFF. As DNA, the CDR3 is TGTGCCAGCAGCACGAGTGCCGGGACAGGGAATGAAAAACTGTTTTTT. The full variable domain, with the rest looked up from reference TRBV5-4 and TRBJ1-4, is ETGVTQSPTHLIKTRGQQVTLRCSSQSGHNTVSWYQQALGQGPQFIFQYYREEENGRGNFPPRFSGLQFPNYSSELNVNALELDDSALYLCASSTSAGTGNEKLFFGSGTQLSVL.

The chain's CDR3 is CSVEEGGGGYGYTF. For the CDR3, the DNA is TGCAGCGTTGAAGAGGGGGGAGGCGGCTATGGCTACACCTTC. This sequence joins TRBV29-1 and TRBJ1-2, with D maybe TRBD1 (5 bases). CDR1 and CDR2 from the germline V gene are SQVTM and ANQGSEA. The CDR3 runs to 14 residues. The V and J ends lost 0 bases and 4 bases respectively, with 12 bases between them.

The chain employs TRBV6-1 and TRBJ2-5; D is possibly TRBD1 (6 bases). V dropped 7 bases and J dropped 0 bases, with 9 bases sitting between them. Germline CDR1 is MNHNS and CDR2 is SASEGT. The CDR3 is made up of 13 amino acids. The CDR3 DNA sequence: TGTGCCAGCACCCGGGACAACCAAGAGACCCAGTACTTC. Translation: CASTRDNQETQYF.

The chain combines TRBV6-1 with TRBJ1-5; no reliable D call. The CDR3 has 14 amino acids. The V and J ends lost 1 base and 6 bases respectively, with 10 bases between them. Per germline, CDR1 MNHNS and CDR2 SASEGT. Written as DNA, the CDR3 is TGTGCCAGCAGTGAAGGAGGAGAGATTCAGCCCCAGCATTTT. Its protein product is CASSEGGEIQPQHF.

The chain couples TRBV6-1 to TRBJ2-3, with D perhaps TRBD2 (7 bases). The CDR3 is 15 residues long. The germline gives CDR1 MNHNS, CDR2 SASEGT. V lost 0 bases to trimming and J lost 3 bases, with 10 bases between them. The CDR3 is CASSEAGGPTDTQYF. The DNA for the CDR3 is TGTGCCAGCAGTGAAGCGGGGGGGCCAACAGATACGCAGTATTTT.

The chain couples TRBV9 to TRBJ2-7; 7 bases are a match to TRBD1. The CDR3 sequence is 16 residues long. Germline V gene lookup returns CDR1 SGDLS and CDR2 YYNGEE. V lost 4 bases to trimming and J lost 4 bases; unmatched junction nucleotides: 14. The CDR3, as DNA: TGTGCCAGCAGCCTAAGGCCCACAGGGGCAACTTACGAGCAGTACTTC. This encodes CASSLRPTGATYEQYF.

The chain joins TRBV6-6 to TRBJ2-2; 10 bases match TRBD1. The V gene's germline CDR1 is MNHNY and CDR2 SVGAGI (reference sequence). The CDR3 length is 16 residues. With V trimmed by 6 bases and J by 6 bases, 10 bases remained unmatched. CDR3 nucleotides: TGTGCCAGCAGCGTAACCGGGACAGGGGAGGCCGGGGAGCTGTTTTTT. Amino acid sequence: CASSVTGTGEAGELFF.

Notes on this clone: The sample carries other DNA sequences with the same CDR3. V is TRBV29-1 and J is TRBJ1-2; D remains ambiguous. The V gene lost 6 bases and the J gene lost 0 bases, with 8 bases spanning the gap. The CDR3 is 12 amino acids. Germline V gene lookup returns CDR1 SQVTM and CDR2 ANQGSEA. The CDR3 here is CSVAGANYGYTF. In DNA form, the CDR3 reads TGCAGCGTGGCCGGGGCTAACTATGGCTACACCTTC. Together with reference TRBV29-1 and TRBJ1-2, the CDR3 gives the full variable domain: SAVISQKPSRDICQRGTSLTIQCQVDSQVTMMFWYRQQPGQSLTLIATANQGSEATYESGFVIDKFPISRPNLTFSTLTVSNMSPEDSSIYLCSVAGANYGYTFGSGTRLTVV.

V usage is TRBV19 and J usage is TRBJ1-5; 10 bases align to TRBD1. CDR1 is LNHDA and CDR2 is SQIVND in the germline V gene (reference sequence). The V and J ends lost 6 bases and 4 bases, in that order; junction bases with no gene match: 9. The length of the CDR3 is 16 residues. The CDR3 coding sequence is TGTGCCAGTAGACAGGCCGGGACAGGGGTAAATCAGCCCCAGCATTTT. It codes for CASRQAGTGVNQPQHF.

The chain uses TRBV21-1 and TRBJ2-7; no DNA check was done on the table's D call, TRBD2. TRBV21-1 is recorded as a pseudogene. CDR3 length: 14 amino acids. The CDR3, as DNA: TGTGCCAGCAGCAAAGGGAGGGAAACCTACGAGCAGTACTTC. This translates into CASSKGRETYEQYF.

The chain employs TRBV5-1 and TRBJ1-1; 9 nucleotides line up with TRBD1. The V segment lost 0 bases and the J segment 7 bases; nucleotides outside the gene matches: 4. Looked up from germline, CDR1 is SGHRS and CDR2 is YFSETQ. This CDR3 comprises 14 residues. CDR3 sequence (DNA): TGCGCCAGCAGCTTGGCTCCGGGACAGGGTGAAGCTTTCTTT. Translation gives CASSLAPGQGEAFF.

By share, this clone ranks as medium-sized. This chain uses TRBV5-4 with TRBJ1-6; D possibly corresponds to TRBD1 (5 bases). The CDR3 extends over 13 amino acids. Germline CDR1 is SGHNT and CDR2 is YYREEE (reference sequence). Trimming shortened V by 3 bases and J by 8 bases, and 9 bases separated the two germline ends. The DNA for the CDR3 is TGTGCCAGCAGCTCCAGGGTCGATTCACCCCTCCACTTT. It specifies CASSSRVDSPLHF.